One and the same sample provided the 18 T cell receptor beta chains below, sequenced in a study of CD8 T cells in Susac syndrome (dated by TCRdb to between 2018 and 2021). Libraries were built with the immunoSEQ multiplex PCR assay. RNA was extracted with the RNeasy kit and 0.5 to 1 ug was reverse transcribed using random hexamers. The raw public reads went through TCRdb reprocessing: fastp at Q25, MiXCR clone calling, in-frame beta chains kept. Rows merge per CDR3 protein into single entries with the most common DNA and genes. This sample holds about 290,000 distinct CDR3 sequences; 65% to 90% were observed only once. About 0.22% of the sample is held by the ten biggest clonotypes. The sequencing sample was made of CD8+ T cells from PBMCs. The receptors stem from a human donor with multiple sclerosis.

V gene TRBV6-1 combines with J gene TRBJ1-1; D unclear. The germline V and J ends were trimmed by 6 bases and 5 bases, with 7 bases remaining between them. The length of the CDR3 is 11 residues. Germline V gene lookup returns CDR1 MNHNS and CDR2 SASEGT. DNA for the CDR3: TGTGCCAGCAGAACCCCGACTGAAGCTTTCTTT. This encodes CASRTPTEAFF.

The V call is TRBV6-2 or TRBV6-3, the J call TRBJ1-1; possibly TRBD1 for D (6 bases). The CDR3 length is 15 residues. Germline V CDR1 and CDR2: MNHEY, SVGEGT. With 2 bases removed from V and 3 bases from J, the gap between germline ends came to 13 bases. Here the CDR3 reads CASSYGEGVDTEAFF. CDR3 in DNA: TGTGCCAGCAGTTACGGGGAGGGGGTGGACACTGAAGCTTTCTTT.

The chain employs TRBV9 and TRBJ2-3; D is possibly TRBD1 (5 bases). The CDR3 covers 17 residues. CDR1 and CDR2 from the germline V gene are SGDLS and YYNGEE. With 4 bases removed from V and 2 bases from J, the gap between germline ends came to 20 bases. The CDR3, as DNA: TGTGCCAGCAGCTCAAGAGGTAGGGGTCCCGCCACAGATACGCAGTATTTT. Its protein is CASSSRGRGPATDTQYF.

The chain carries TRBV2 and TRBJ1-3; D is perhaps TRBD1 (5 bases). V dropped 9 bases and J dropped 3 bases, with 15 bases sitting between them. Germline V gene sequence: CDR1 SNHLY, CDR2 FYNNEI. The CDR3 runs to 14 residues. The CDR3 DNA follows: TGTGCCAGGGACGACACCCAGGGTGGAAACACCATATATTTT. Protein sequence: CARDDTQGGNTIYF.

The rearrangement links TRBV11-2 to TRBJ2-1; 8 bases match TRBD2. The CDR3 has 18 amino acids. The J segment lost 5 bases and the V segment lost 0 bases, leaving 12 bases of the junction unmatched. Germline CDR1 and CDR2: SGHAT and FQNNGV. DNA for the CDR3: TGTGCCAGCAGCTTAGAAGCGGGAGCGACCCACGATCACAATGAGCAGTTCTTC. It translates to CASSLEAGATHDHNEQFF. Filled out from reference TRBV11-2 and TRBJ2-1, the complete variable domain reads EAGVAQSPRYKIIEKRQSVAFWCNPISGHATLYWYQQILGQGPKLLIQFQNNGVVDDSQLPKDRFSAERLKGVDSTLKIQPAKLEDSAVYLCASSLEAGATHDHNEQFFGPGTRLTVL.

This clonotype was picked up one time. The rearrangement joins TRBV9 to TRBJ2-3, with 11 positions matching TRBD2. The CDR3 is 16 residues long. J lost 1 base, V lost 1 base, and 2 bases had no gene match. CDR1 and CDR2 from the germline V gene are SGDLS and YYNGEE. CDR3 nucleotide sequence: TGTGCCAGCAGCGTAACTAGCGGGAGAGGCACAGATACGCAGTATTTT. Translating it yields CASSVTSGRGTDTQYF.

In DNA form, the CDR3 reads TGTGCCAGCAGCTACCGACAGACTAGCGGGAGCTCTGGGGCCAACGTCCTGACTTTC. Protein sequence: CASSYRQTSGSSGANVLTF. This chain joins TRBV13 and TRBJ2-6; 12 nucleotides align to TRBD2. CDR3 length: 19 residues. Germline values: CDR1 PRHDT, CDR2 FYEKMQ (reference sequence). The J segment lost 0 bases and the V segment lost 4 bases, leaving 7 bases of the junction unmatched.

This sequence joins TRBV6-2 or TRBV6-3 and TRBJ2-7, with a possible D match to TRBD1 (5 bases). This CDR3 contains 12 residues. Germline-derived CDR1 and CDR2 are MNHEY and SVGEGT. With 4 bases removed from V and 6 bases from J, the gap between germline ends came to 10 bases. The CDR3 region has the DNA TGTGCCAGCAGTTTCAGGGTCGTCGAGCAGTACTTC. This sequence encodes CASSFRVVEQYF.

This clonotype has just one count. V is TRBV29-1 and J is TRBJ2-5; no clear D gene. The CDR3 is made up of 11 amino acids. Trimming took 6 bases from V and 7 from J, leaving 12 bases between them. Looked up from germline, CDR1 is SQVTM and CDR2 is ANQGSEA. The CDR3 bases are TGCAGCGTCCGCAAGGGTGGGACCCAGTACTTC. The encoded protein is CSVRKGGTQYF.

The rearrangement uses TRBV27 and TRBJ2-7; D might be TRBD1 or TRBD2, each matching 5 bases. Germline CDR1 and CDR2: MNHEY and SMNVEV (reference sequence). The CDR3 spans 14 residues. The germline V and J ends were trimmed by 2 bases and 2 bases, with 10 bases remaining between them. The CDR3 protein is CASSLMGRAYEQYF. The CDR3 nucleotides are TGTGCCAGCAGTTTAATGGGACGAGCCTACGAGCAGTACTTC.

The chain employs TRBV20-1 and TRBJ1-2; possibly TRBD1 for D (5 bases). The V gene's germline CDR1 is DFQATT and CDR2 SNEGSKA (reference sequence). V shed 7 bases and J shed 8 bases, with 26 bases lying between them. This CDR3 region has 15 residues. CDR3 sequence (DNA): TGCAGTGTTACGCTGGTGTTCCGGGGCGCGGGGGGCTACACCTTC. It is translated as CSVTLVFRGAGGYTF.

The rearrangement uses TRBV28 and TRBJ2-7, with 8 bases that match TRBD1. CDR3 size: 14 residues. V dropped 3 bases and J dropped 6; count of bases not matched to a gene: 7. Germline lookup yields CDR1 MDHEN and CDR2 SYDVKM. CDR3 loop: CASSFPDRGSEQYF. CDR3 coding DNA: TGTGCCAGCAGTTTCCCAGACAGGGGAAGCGAGCAGTACTTC.

V and J are TRBV5-6 and TRBJ2-1, with 11 bases lining up with TRBD2. Germline loops: CDR1 SGHDT, CDR2 YYEEEE. V shed 4 bases and J 4 bases; nucleotides not matched to a gene: 7. The CDR3 is made up of 16 amino acids. CDR3 coding DNA: TGTGCCAGCAGCCCCCTAGCGGGAGGCTGGTACAATGAGCAGTTCTTC. Protein product: CASSPLAGGWYNEQFF. Combining the CDR3 with reference TRBV5-6 and TRBJ2-1 gives the whole variable domain DAGVTQSPTHLIKTRGQQVTLRCSPKSGHDTVSWYQQALGQGPQFIFQYYEEEERQRGNFPDRFSGHQFPNYSSELNVNALLLGDSALYLCASSPLAGGWYNEQFFGPGTRLTVL.

This rearrangement joins TRBV11-2 to TRBJ2-7; TRBD2 matches 12 bases. Trimming took 5 bases from V and 6 from J; bases not matched to a gene: 11. The CDR3 length is 16 residues. Germline V lookup: CDR1 SGHAT, CDR2 FQNNGV. DNA for the CDR3: TGTGCCAGCAGCCTTAACGGACTAGCGGGACGCGGCGAGCAGTACTTC. This sequence encodes CASSLNGLAGRGEQYF.

This rearrangement joins TRBV5-6 to TRBJ2-7; D may be TRBD1 (5 bases). This CDR3 is built from 12 residues. V was cut by 3 bases and J by 6 bases, with 10 bases left in between. The V gene's germline CDR1 is SGHDT and CDR2 YYEEEE. CDR3 residues: CASSWTTGEQYF. CDR3 DNA sequence: TGTGCCAGCAGCTGGACCACAGGCGAGCAGTACTTC. The variable domain in full, with the rest retrieved from reference TRBV5-6 and TRBJ2-7, is DAGVTQSPTHLIKTRGQQVTLRCSPKSGHDTVSWYQQALGQGPQFIFQYYEEEERQRGNFPDRFSGHQFPNYSSELNVNALLLGDSALYLCASSWTTGEQYFGPGTRLTVT.

The chain has TRBV12-3 or TRBV12-4 and TRBJ2-5, with D hard to call. The CDR3 is 15 amino acids. V shed 2 bases and J shed 8 bases, with 18 bases lying between them. CDR3 sequence: CASSLSTDSPGTQYF. CDR3 sequence (DNA): TGTGCCAGCAGTTTAAGTACAGACTCCCCCGGAACCCAGTACTTC.

This clonotype was detected only once. The chain recombines TRBV7-3 with TRBJ2-6; perhaps TRBD1 as D (5 bases). The V and J ends lost 0 bases and 0 bases respectively, with 9 bases between them. Germline V lookup: CDR1 SGHTA, CDR2 FQGTGA. The length of the CDR3 is 17 residues. The DNA of the CDR3 is TGTGCCAGCAGCTTAACCAGGGTTGGCTCTGGGGCCAACGTCCTGACTTTC. This gives the protein CASSLTRVGSGANVLTF.

The rearrangement joins TRBV4-1 to TRBJ2-1; no firm D call. There are 13 residues in the CDR3. In germline, CDR1 is MGHRA, CDR2 YSYEKL. With 0 bases removed from V and 5 bases from J, the gap between germline ends came to 5 bases. CDR3 sequence (DNA): TGCGCCAGCAGCCAAGAACCGAACAATGAGCAGTTCTTC. Its translation: CASSQEPNNEQFF.